The TCR beta chain described here comes from a study of T cells in Graves' hyperthyroidism and ophthalmopathy. Points from the study as a whole: Ophthalmopathy was distinguished from stable hyperthyroidism by 13 V-J signatures. Blood shared most expanded thyroid clonotypes above 0.001.

Among ophthalmopathy patients, the Clinical Activity Score reached at least 3, the NOSPECS grade reached at least 4, and duration remained under 3 months. Used for diagnoses were clinical symptoms, serum thyroxine and TRAb, thyroid ultrasound and orbital computed tomography. V gave up 8 bases and J gave up 0 bases, with 14 bases separating them. Germline CDR1 reads ENHRY; CDR2 reads SYGVKD. The CDR3 covers 14 residues. Amplification targeted TCR beta CDR3 regions from RNA transcripts. The TCR CDR3 first-round RT-PCR relied on the HTBI primer set. MiXCR, applied by TCRdb to the multiplex PCR reads, yields one record per CDR3 protein. The sample contains 200,000 to 250,000 distinct CDR3 sequences, approximately 24% of which appear only once. Of note for this clonotype: Its matching antigen is unknown.

V gene TRBV10-3 combines with J gene TRBJ2-7, with D perhaps matching TRBD1 or TRBD2 (5 bases each). This sequence originates from a middle-aged woman with Graves' ophthalmopathy. Sequenced input: blood. This CDR3 reads CAISRDRDSYEQYF. DNA of the CDR3: TGTGCCATCTCCCGGGACCGAGACTCCTACGAGCAGTACTTC.